The 27 T cell receptor beta chains below were found in one sample sequenced in a study of cytomegalovirus exposure and HLA in healthy donors. The PCR had 60 Vbeta and 13 Jbeta primers. Libraries were prepared by immunoSEQ multiplex PCR; TCRdb keeps only in-frame clonotypes and omits some of them. The table includes roughly 120,000 clones, approximately 70% detected once. Sequencing was performed on PBMCs. The receptors come from a woman aged 40 to 50 in good health and CMV-seropositive.

The chain joins TRBV6-1 to TRBJ2-5; D gene ambiguous. The CDR3 spans 14 residues. Germline lookup yields CDR1 MNHNS and CDR2 SASEGT. Trimming stripped 7 bases from V and 8 bases from J, with 20 bases between. The CDR3 nucleotides read TGTGCCAGCACCATGAATCTGAGCGAGGAAACCCAGTACTTC. Its translation: CASTMNLSEETQYF.

This clone was picked up a small number of times. The rearrangement links TRBV7-8 to TRBJ1-5, with TRBD1 matching over 7 bases. From germline, CDR1 is SGHVS and CDR2 FQNEAQ. The CDR3 totals 15 residues. V was clipped by 4 bases and J by 3 bases; unmatched bases: 6. CDR3 nucleotides: TGTGCCAGCAGCTCACAGGGGTTCGTCAATCAGCCCCAGCATTTT. Protein: CASSSQGFVNQPQHF. The full variable domain, in which reference TRBV7-8 and TRBJ1-5 provide the parts outside the CDR3, is GAGVSQSPRYKVAKRGQDVALRCDPISGHVSLFWYQQALGQGPEFLTYFQNEAQLDKSGLPSDRFFAERPEGSVSTLKIQRTQQEDSAVYLCASSSQGFVNQPQHFGDGTRLSIL.

This rearrangement joins TRBV18 to TRBJ2-1; 8 bases match TRBD1. CDR1 and CDR2 from the germline V gene are KGHSH and LQKENI. Germline trimming cut 0 bases from V and 3 bases from J; bases unmatched to any gene: 1. CDR3 length equals 15 residues. CDR3 protein: CASSPPGTGYNEQFF. For the CDR3, the DNA is TGTGCCAGCTCACCACCTGGGACAGGCTACAATGAGCAGTTCTTC.

Concerning this clone: Other DNA sequences in this sample translate to the same CDR3. The rearrangement uses TRBV5-1 and TRBJ2-4; D possibly corresponds to TRBD2 (5 bases). V was clipped by 2 bases and J by 3 bases, with 15 bases between them. This CDR3 comprises 16 residues. In germline, CDR1 is SGHRS, CDR2 YFSETQ. Here the CDR3 reads CASSFYSTSGKNIQYF. CDR3 nucleotide sequence: TGCGCCAGCAGCTTTTACAGCACTAGTGGCAAAAACATTCAGTACTTC.

This clone was recorded only once. A junction boundary mismatches the germline segment, possibly from a read error. Other DNA sequences from this sample encode an identical CDR3 as well. The chain uses TRBV19 and TRBJ1-1; D gene uncertain. CDR3 size: 12 residues. Germline V gives CDR1 LNHDA, CDR2 SQIVND (reference sequence). CDR3 protein: CASSPGDTEAFF. CDR3 DNA: TGCGCCAGTAGCCCGGGTGACACTGAAGCTTTCTTT. Full variable domain (outside the CDR3, taken from reference TRBV19 and TRBJ1-1): DGGITQSPKYLFRKEGQNVTLSCEQNLNHDAMYWYRQDPGQGLRLIYYSQIVNDFQKGDIAEGYSVSREKKESFPLTVTSAQKNPTAFYLCASSPGDTEAFFGQGTRLTVV.

V usage is TRBV5-3 and J usage is TRBJ2-6, with D possibly matching TRBD2 (5 bases). TRBV5-3 is annotated as an ORF whose role is uncertain. The CDR3 covers 17 residues. The V end lost 4 bases, the J end lost 0 bases, and 14 bases lay between the germline ends. The CDR3 DNA reads as TGTGCCAGAAGCCCCAGTGGAGGCCGCTCTGGGGCCAACGTCCTGACTTTC. Its translation is CARSPSGGRSGANVLTF.

The V gene is TRBV7-6, the J gene TRBJ2-7; tentative D call: TRBD2 (5 bases). This CDR3 has 16 residues. Germline assignment: CDR1 SGHVS and CDR2 FNYEAQ. Between the trimmed V and J ends, which lost 5 bases and 1 base, there was a span of 18 bases. This CDR3 is CASSRTDGLDSYEQYF. The CDR3 coding sequence is TGTGCCAGCAGCCGAACCGACGGACTGGATTCCTACGAGCAGTACTTC.

Only a few counts were recorded for this clone. This sequence joins TRBV25-1 and TRBJ2-3; 8 nucleotides match TRBD2. The germline gives CDR1 MGHDK, CDR2 SYGVNS. This CDR3 spans 13 amino acids. The V and J ends lost 4 bases and 3 bases, in that order; junction bases with no gene match: 0. For the CDR3, the DNA is TGTGCCAGCAGTGTAGCGGGGACAGATACGCAGTATTTT. Protein sequence: CASSVAGTDTQYF.

There are a few counts of this clone. This rearrangement joins TRBV7-3 to TRBJ1-1, with D uncertain. CDR3 length: 13 residues. CDR1 SGHTA and CDR2 FQGTGA come from the germline V gene. Trimming removed 1 base at V and 6 bases at J, with 9 bases between. The CDR3 spells CASSLRREAEAFF. The CDR3 DNA follows: TGTGCCAGCAGCTTAAGGAGGGAAGCTGAAGCTTTCTTT. The whole variable domain, remainder taken from reference TRBV7-3 and TRBJ1-1, is GAGVSQTPSNKVTEKGKYVELRCDPISGHTALYWYRQSLGQGPEFLIYFQGTGAADDSGLPNDRFFAVRPEGSVSTLKIQRTERGDSAVYLCASSLRREAEAFFGQGTRLTVV.

The chain has TRBV5-1 and TRBJ2-1, with D maybe TRBD2 (6 bases). CDR1 is SGHRS and CDR2 is YFSETQ in the germline V gene. V was pared by 6 bases and J by 8 bases, with 18 bases between. The CDR3 is made up of 14 amino acids. The CDR3 sequence is CASTIGTSRDEQFF. CDR3 bases: TGCGCCAGCACTATAGGGACTTCTAGGGATGAGCAGTTCTTC.

The chain employs TRBV7-2 and TRBJ1-1; the D gene is possibly TRBD1 (5 bases). The V and J ends lost 2 bases and 0 bases respectively, with 7 bases between them. Germline assignment: CDR1 SGHTA and CDR2 FQGNSA. The CDR3 runs 14 residues. The CDR3 here is CASSLTQVNTEAFF. CDR3 coding DNA: TGTGCCAGCAGCTTAACACAGGTGAACACTGAAGCTTTCTTT.

This chain links TRBV6-5 with TRBJ2-1, with 8 positions matching TRBD2. CDR3 length equals 16 residues. V lost 4 bases, J lost 6 bases, and 11 bases stayed unmatched. The germline gives CDR1 MNHEY, CDR2 SVGAGI. The CDR3 spells CASSSTGTRISNEQFF. In nucleotides, the CDR3 is TGTGCCAGCAGTTCCACCGGGACTAGGATTTCCAATGAGCAGTTCTTC.

The chain recombines TRBV23-1 with TRBJ1-4; D is uncertain. TRBV23-1 is an ORF, with its function uncertain. The CDR3 covers 14 residues. Trimming pared 1 base from V and 5 bases from J, leaving 8 bases between. The DNA of the CDR3 is TGCGCCAGCAGTCAATTAGCGAAGAATGAAAAACTGTTTTTT. Translation: CASSQLAKNEKLFF.

This clone was seen a handful of times. This sequence joins TRBV6-4 and TRBJ2-7, with a tentative D call TRBD2 (5 bases). Germline assignment: CDR1 MRHNA and CDR2 SNTAGT. CDR3 size: 12 residues. Trimming pared 4 bases from V and 2 bases from J, leaving 6 bases between. For the CDR3, the DNA is TGTGCCAGCAGTGGGACTCCCTACGAGCAGTACTTC. Residues: CASSGTPYEQYF.

This clone was counted a single time. The V call is TRBV28, the J call TRBJ2-7; 8 nucleotides line up with TRBD1. Per the germline V gene, CDR1 is MDHEN and CDR2 is SYDVKM. The CDR3 totals 16 residues. V dropped 6 bases and J dropped 0; count of bases not matched to a gene: 10. This CDR3 is CASRPGQGRASYEQYF. The CDR3 DNA follows: TGTGCCAGCAGACCAGGACAGGGAAGGGCCTCCTACGAGCAGTACTTC.

This sequence joins TRBV18 and TRBJ2-7; perhaps TRBD1 as D (6 bases). The CDR3 sequence is 13 residues long. CDR1 is KGHSH and CDR2 is LQKENI in the germline V gene. Trimming took off 6 bases at V and 3 bases at J, with 12 bases between the two ends. The CDR3 here is CASSSGQLYEQYF. CDR3 bases: TGTGCCAGCTCCTCCGGACAGCTCTACGAGCAGTACTTC.

The rearrangement links TRBV28 to TRBJ2-1; a weak D match, TRBD1 (5 bases). V was shortened by 2 bases and J by 5 bases, with 13 bases between the two germline ends. This CDR3 is built from 15 residues. The V gene's germline CDR1 is MDHEN and CDR2 SYDVKM. The CDR3 DNA sequence: TGTGCCAGCAGTTTAGGCCTGGGGCCCCACAATGAGCAGTTCTTC. Amino acid sequence: CASSLGLGPHNEQFF.

The chain is built from TRBV28 and TRBJ2-1; possible D gene TRBD1, 6 bases. V lost 8 bases and J lost 4, with 21 bases in between. Germline CDR1 is MDHEN and CDR2 is SYDVKM. The CDR3 spans 16 residues. CDR3 amino acids: CASLGRTGTTYNEQFF. CDR3 nucleotides: TGTGCCAGCCTAGGGCGAACCGGGACAACGTACAATGAGCAGTTCTTC.

The J gene is TRBJ1-1, the V gene TRBV5-5; 8 bases fit TRBD1. Trimming cost V 4 bases and J 5 bases; bases outside gene matches: 10. Germline CDR1 reads SGHKS; CDR2 reads YYEKEE (reference sequence). This CDR3 has 15 amino acids. CDR3 region: CASSTGQGQFTEAFF. CDR3 in DNA: TGTGCCAGCAGCACCGGACAGGGTCAGTTTACTGAAGCTTTCTTT.

The chain links TRBV7-2 to TRBJ2-2; D is perhaps TRBD1 (6 bases). Germline CDR1 is SGHTA and CDR2 is FQGNSA. The CDR3 totals 13 residues. The V and J ends lost 7 bases and 5 bases respectively, with 11 bases between them. Written as DNA, the CDR3 is TGTGCCAGCAACCCGCAGGGGACCGGGGAGCTGTTTTTT. It specifies CASNPQGTGELFF.

The sample holds one count of this clone. The V gene is TRBV9, the J gene TRBJ1-3; 10 positions agree with TRBD1. Germline CDR1 is SGDLS and CDR2 is YYNGEE. J lost 4 bases, V lost 3 bases, and 4 bases had no gene match. The CDR3 loop spans 15 amino acids. The CDR3: CASSEDRGPGNTIYF. The CDR3 DNA reads TGTGCCAGCAGCGAAGACAGGGGGCCCGGAAACACCATATATTTT.

The chain links TRBV29-1 to TRBJ1-1, with D perhaps TRBD1 (5 bases). The V gene's germline CDR1 is SQVTM and CDR2 ANQGSEA. There are 11 residues in the CDR3. The ends were cut back, 8 bases at V and 11 bases at J, with 18 bases in the middle. The CDR3, as DNA: TGCAGCACCACCCTACCCCGGGGGGCTTTCTTT. Its translation is CSTTLPRGAFF.

V is TRBV4-1 and J is TRBJ2-1; D ambiguous. V was shortened by 0 bases and J by 6 bases, with 9 bases between the two germline ends. CDR1 and CDR2 from the germline V gene are MGHRA and YSYEKL. The CDR3 is 14 amino acids. The CDR3 sequence: CASSQDLRINEQFF. CDR3 nucleotide sequence: TGCGCCAGCAGCCAAGATCTGCGGATCAATGAGCAGTTCTTC.

This CDR3 is CSVEGARGYTF. CDR3 DNA: TGCAGCGTTGAGGGGGCGCGGGGCTACACCTTC. The chain joins TRBV29-1 to TRBJ1-2; a weak D match, TRBD1 (6 bases). The CDR3 totals 11 residues. Trimming cost V 3 bases and J 8 bases, with 10 bases left between them. Germline assignment: CDR1 SQVTM and CDR2 ANQGSEA.

This clone was recorded a few times. J is TRBJ2-2 and V is TRBV15, with TRBD1 matching over 8 bases. This CDR3 is built from 18 residues. From germline, CDR1 is LNHNV and CDR2 YYDKDF (reference sequence). Trimming at V came to 5 bases and at J to 1 base, leaving 12 bases not matched to a gene. The CDR3 reads CATSGPRRTGQNTGELFF. The CDR3 DNA follows: TGTGCCACCAGCGGGCCCCGTAGGACAGGGCAGAACACCGGGGAGCTGTTTTTT.

J is TRBJ1-1 and V is TRBV7-9; D uncertain. V dropped 5 bases and J dropped 5 bases, with 9 bases sitting between them. The CDR3 is 12 residues long. Germline V lookup: CDR1 SEHNR, CDR2 FQNEAQ (reference sequence). CDR3 DNA sequence: TGTGCCAGCAGCCTAGGAGTGACTGAAGCTTTCTTT. Amino acid sequence: CASSLGVTEAFF.

V gene TRBV9 combines with J gene TRBJ2-1, with D uncertain. Between the trimmed V and J ends, which lost 3 bases and 2 bases, there was a span of 12 bases. The CDR3 is 15 amino acids. The germline CDR1 and CDR2 sequences are SGDLS and YYNGEE. CDR3 protein: CASSADSPAYNEQFF. In DNA, the CDR3 is TGTGCCAGCAGCGCTGACTCGCCAGCCTACAATGAGCAGTTCTTC. Full variable domain (remainder filled in from reference TRBV9 and TRBJ2-1): DSGVTQTPKHLITATGQRVTLRCSPRSGDLSVYWYQQSLDQGLQFLIQYYNGEERAKGNILERFSAQQFPDLHSELNLSSLELGDSALYFCASSADSPAYNEQFFGPGTRLTVL.